Listed below are T cell receptor beta chains from one sample, sequenced in a study of blood T cell repertoires in COVID-19. Sequencing was performed with immunoSEQ multiplex PCR; in TCRdb, only in-frame clones are kept and a portion is missing. The sample has about 200,000 clones; under 90% are singletons. Sequences were obtained from peripheral blood. The receptors were gathered from a person aged 65 to 85 with COVID-19, enrolled during active disease. CDR3s include the opening cysteine and the closing phenylalanine or tryptophan. Each record gives: V gene, CDR3 length, CDR3 protein.

TRBV7-2 | 14 | CASSLVQITGELFF
TRBV27 | 15 | CASSFSSGGHNEQFF
TRBV28 | 15 | CASSPWTGDLSPLHF
TRBV4-3 | 19 | CASSQEDRSEFGAKNIQYF
TRBV12-3/TRBV12-4 | 13 | CASSSTKNYGYTF
TRBV2 | 16 | CASSRLAGVRGDTQYF
TRBV30 | 14 | CAGTVGQWGYGYTF
TRBV19 | 15 | CASSIDRGANSPLHF
TRBV14 | 14 | CASSQTGATGELFF
TRBV12-3/TRBV12-4 | 13 | CASSFRGGTEAFF
TRBV14 | 14 | CASSQEGGYPEAFF
TRBV11-2 | 13 | CASSLIGQNEQYF
TRBV27 | 18 | CASSLFATGTASGNTIYF
TRBV6-1 | 15 | CASSELVSSNSPLHF
TRBV20-1 | 10 | CSARQTEAFF
TRBV9 | 12 | CASRGDSHEQYF
TRBV6-6 | 15 | CASSSGTSGRTTQYF
TRBV7-9 | 13 | CASSLTGTPEQFF
TRBV6-6 | 16 | CASSERPGTGNEKLFF
TRBV3-1/TRBV3-2 | 15 | CASSRRGLASYEQYF
TRBV6-5 | 12 | CATKTGGDTQYF
TRBV11-2 | 18 | CASSLGRPHRVSIYEQYF
TRBV4-2 | 15 | CASSQTSGIQETQYF
TRBV11-2 | 15 | CASSAGQGITDTQYF
TRBV28 | 17 | CASSYTIAMGNSYEQYF
TRBV6-1 | 18 | CASSEKPPSGSGAGELFF
TRBV7-8 | 16 | CASSLGQGASNEKLFF
TRBV3-1/TRBV3-2 | 15 | CASSQEDRDYNEQFF
TRBV7-2 | 14 | CASSLGRGADEQYF
TRBV11-2 | 18 | CASSFGQGTLQNTDTQYF
TRBV7-9 | 16 | CASSVRQGQVFEKLFF
TRBV7-9 | 14 | CASSLAAGGTEAFF
TRBV6-5 | 14 | CASRQGTEISPLHF
TRBV9 | 18 | CASSAVPGQVREDYGYTF
TRBV18 | 14 | CASSPKDSSYEQYF
TRBV3-1/TRBV3-2 | 13 | CASSQTGGYGYTF
TRBV19 | 15 | CASIPGGRSLNEQFF
TRBV7-2 | 15 | CASSLFLQGGTEAFF
TRBV28 | 14 | CASSFPGAYNEQFF
TRBV27 | 13 | CASSPNRQYEQYF
TRBV7-9 | 15 | CASRAAGTYNSPLHF
TRBV19 | 21 | CASSIPSGLAGGAWGANVLTF
TRBV6-1 | 14 | CASSDSDRGHEQFF
TRBV7-2 | 14 | CASSLDMGREGQFF
TRBV5-6 | 14 | CASSLVGQGTEAFF
TRBV6-2/TRBV6-3 | 14 | CASSPGTSTDTQYF
TRBV24-1 | 14 | CATSEPGANQPQHF
TRBV4-3 | 16 | CASSPRGTGGVGGYTF